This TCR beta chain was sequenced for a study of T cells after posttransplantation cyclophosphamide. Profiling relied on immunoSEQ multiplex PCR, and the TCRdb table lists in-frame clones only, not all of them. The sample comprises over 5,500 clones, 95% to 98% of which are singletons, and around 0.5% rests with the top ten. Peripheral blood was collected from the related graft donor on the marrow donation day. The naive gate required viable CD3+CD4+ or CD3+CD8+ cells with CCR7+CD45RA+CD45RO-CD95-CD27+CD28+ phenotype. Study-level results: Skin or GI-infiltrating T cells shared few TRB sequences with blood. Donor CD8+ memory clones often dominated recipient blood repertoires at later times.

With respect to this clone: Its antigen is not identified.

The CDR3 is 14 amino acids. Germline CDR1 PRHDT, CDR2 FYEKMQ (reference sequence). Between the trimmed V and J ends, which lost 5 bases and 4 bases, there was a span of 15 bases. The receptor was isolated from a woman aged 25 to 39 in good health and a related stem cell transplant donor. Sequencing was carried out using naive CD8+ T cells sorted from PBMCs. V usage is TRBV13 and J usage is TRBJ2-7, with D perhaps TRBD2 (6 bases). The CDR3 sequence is CASSPGGPVYEQYF. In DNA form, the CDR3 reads TGTGCCAGCAGCCCCGGGGGTCCGGTGTACGAGCAGTACTTC.